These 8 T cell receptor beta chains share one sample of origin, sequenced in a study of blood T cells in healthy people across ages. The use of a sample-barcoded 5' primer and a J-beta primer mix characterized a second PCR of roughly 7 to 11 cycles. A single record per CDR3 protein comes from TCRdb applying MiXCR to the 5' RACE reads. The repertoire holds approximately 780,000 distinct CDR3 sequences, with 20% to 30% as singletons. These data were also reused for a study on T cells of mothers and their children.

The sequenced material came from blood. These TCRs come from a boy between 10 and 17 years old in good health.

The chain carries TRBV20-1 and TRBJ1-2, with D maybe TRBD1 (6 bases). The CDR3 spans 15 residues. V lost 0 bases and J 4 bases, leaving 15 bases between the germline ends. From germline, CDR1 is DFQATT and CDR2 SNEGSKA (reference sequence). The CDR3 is CSARDSRGDPYGYTF. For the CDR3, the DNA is TGCAGTGCTAGAGATTCGAGGGGGGACCCCTATGGCTACACCTTC.

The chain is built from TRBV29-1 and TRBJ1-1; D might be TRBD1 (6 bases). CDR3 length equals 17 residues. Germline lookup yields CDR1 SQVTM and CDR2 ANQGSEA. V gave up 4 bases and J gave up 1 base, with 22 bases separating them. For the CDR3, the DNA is TGCAGCGTTGCTATACCCGGGACAAAGCCTCAGAACACTGAAGCTTTCTTT. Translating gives CSVAIPGTKPQNTEAFF.

The DNA of the CDR3 is TGCAGCGTTGAGTTAGGGTTCCTTACTAGCACAGATACGCAGTATTTT. It is translated as CSVELGFLTSTDTQYF. The V call is TRBV29-1, the J call TRBJ2-3, with D unresolved. The germline V gene has CDR1 SQVTM and CDR2 ANQGSEA. Trimming left V 3 bases short and J 0 bases short, with 16 bases between. The CDR3 length is 16 residues.

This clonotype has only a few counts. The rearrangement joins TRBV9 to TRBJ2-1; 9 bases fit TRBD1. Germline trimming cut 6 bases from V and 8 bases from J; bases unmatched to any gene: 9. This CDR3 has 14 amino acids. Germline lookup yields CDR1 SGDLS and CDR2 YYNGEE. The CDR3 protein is CASTRTGEVDEQFF. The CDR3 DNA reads TGTGCCAGCACCCGGACAGGGGAGGTGGATGAGCAGTTCTTC.

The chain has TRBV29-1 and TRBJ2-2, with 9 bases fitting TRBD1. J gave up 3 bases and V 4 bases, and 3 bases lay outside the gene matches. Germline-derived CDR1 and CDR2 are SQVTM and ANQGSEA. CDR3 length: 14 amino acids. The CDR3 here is CSVADRGDTGELFF. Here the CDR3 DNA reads TGCAGCGTTGCGGACAGGGGCGACACCGGGGAGCTGTTTTTT.

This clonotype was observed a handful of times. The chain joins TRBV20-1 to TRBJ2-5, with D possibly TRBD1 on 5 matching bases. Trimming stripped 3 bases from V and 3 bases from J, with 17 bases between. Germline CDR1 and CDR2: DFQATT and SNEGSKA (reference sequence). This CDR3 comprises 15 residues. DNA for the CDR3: TGCAGTGCTAGTTTCAGGGCCGGCCGGGAAGAGACCCAGTACTTC. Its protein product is CSASFRAGREETQYF.

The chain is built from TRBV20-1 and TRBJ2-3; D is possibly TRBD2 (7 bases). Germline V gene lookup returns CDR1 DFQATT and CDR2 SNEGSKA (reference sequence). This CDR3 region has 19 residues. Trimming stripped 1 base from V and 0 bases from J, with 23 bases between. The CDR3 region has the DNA TGCAGTGCTAGAGCAGTGGGCGGGGGCCCGTCCGCTAGCACAGATACGCAGTATTTT. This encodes CSARAVGGGPSASTDTQYF.

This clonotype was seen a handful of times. This CDR3 reads CASSGRRVRGGEQYF. The CDR3 DNA follows: TGTGCCAGCAGTGGCCGCAGGGTCCGGGGAGGCGAGCAGTACTTC. This sequence joins TRBV6-1 and TRBJ2-5, with D tentatively TRBD2 (6 bases). The J call may not be correct, given that the DNA end is closer to TRBJ2-7. The germline V gene encodes CDR1 MNHNS and CDR2 SASEGT. The CDR3 is 15 amino acids.